Below are 22 T cell receptor beta chains sequenced from a single sample in a study of blood T cell repertoires in COVID-19. Repertoires were generated with immunoSEQ multiplex PCR, while TCRdb's copy carries only in-frame clones and drops some. The sample shows under 60,000 clones, roughly 87% of them seen only once. The sequenced material came from peripheral blood. Receptors were obtained from a human donor in a cohort sampled during active COVID-19.

The chain has TRBV9 and TRBJ2-1; D gene unclear. The germline gives CDR1 SGDLS, CDR2 YYNGEE. V lost 2 bases and J lost 2, with 11 bases in between. The CDR3 runs to 15 residues. The DNA of the CDR3 is TGTGCCAGCAGCGTGAGTCGTTTCGCCTACAATGAGCAGTTCTTC. This encodes CASSVSRFAYNEQFF. The variable domain in full, with the rest retrieved from reference TRBV9 and TRBJ2-1, is DSGVTQTPKHLITATGQRVTLRCSPRSGDLSVYWYQQSLDQGLQFLIQYYNGEERAKGNILERFSAQQFPDLHSELNLSSLELGDSALYFCASSVSRFAYNEQFFGPGTRLTVL.

This clone was detected a few times. This chain uses TRBV1 with TRBJ2-1; no DNA check was done on the table's D call, TRBD1. TRBV1 is a pseudogene. The CDR3 covers 12 residues. CDR3 residues: CTSSHRGNEQFF. The CDR3 nucleotides are TGCACCAGCAGCCATAGGGGTAATGAGCAGTTCTTC.

The V call is TRBV4-2, the J call TRBJ2-7, with 9 bases lining up with TRBD2. CDR1 and CDR2 from the germline V gene are LGHNA and YNFKEQ. This CDR3 contains 16 residues. V gave up 0 bases and J gave up 2 bases; unmatched junction bases: 5. CDR3 nucleotide sequence: TGTGCCAGCAGCCAAGACTCTAGCGGGACTACCTACGAGCAGTACTTC. Its translation: CASSQDSSGTTYEQYF.

The chain couples TRBV4-2 to TRBJ1-2; 11 bases map to TRBD1. The CDR3 consists of 15 residues. CDR1 is LGHNA and CDR2 is YNFKEQ in the germline V gene. V lost 1 base to trimming and J lost 7 bases; unmatched junction nucleotides: 5. The chain's CDR3 is CASSQGDRGAGGYTF. The DNA of the CDR3 is TGTGCCAGCAGCCAAGGGGACAGGGGGGCAGGTGGCTACACCTTC.

Turning to this clone: The junction and the germline gene differ at one end; a read error may be behind it. This chain links TRBV20-1 with TRBJ2-7; D is unclear. The CDR3 extends over 11 amino acids. The germline V gene encodes CDR1 DFQATT and CDR2 SNEGSKA (reference sequence). CDR3 amino acids: CSARGSDEQYF. Here the CDR3 DNA reads TGCAGTGCAAGAGGCAGCGACGAGCAGTACTTC.

J is TRBJ1-1 and V is TRBV2; a possible D gene is TRBD1 (5 bases). V was trimmed by 6 bases and J by 4 bases, leaving 15 bases between them. CDR1 and CDR2 (germline): SNHLY, FYNNEI. CDR3 length equals 14 residues. CDR3 region: CASRRGVPSTEAFF. The CDR3, as DNA: TGTGCCAGCAGGCGGGGGGTTCCGAGCACTGAAGCTTTCTTT.

This chain connects TRBV6-5 to TRBJ2-4; possible D gene TRBD2, 6 bases. The V and J ends lost 6 bases and 6 bases respectively, with 15 bases between them. The CDR3 spans 14 residues. Germline loops: CDR1 MNHEY, CDR2 SVGAGI. Here the CDR3 reads CASRDAGSGNIQYF. The CDR3 DNA reads TGTGCCAGCAGGGACGCGGGAAGCGGAAACATTCAGTACTTC.

The gene calls are TRBV2 and TRBJ2-7; TRBD2 might be the D (6 bases). The CDR3 totals 13 residues. The V end lost 10 bases, the J end lost 0 bases, and 13 bases lay between the germline ends. Germline V CDR1 and CDR2: SNHLY, FYNNEI. Here the CDR3 reads CATALADSYEQYF. CDR3 in DNA: TGTGCCACAGCTTTAGCGGACTCCTACGAGCAGTACTTC.

The chain carries TRBV5-4 and TRBJ2-4; weak D call: TRBD1 (6 bases). Germline-derived CDR1 and CDR2 are SGHNT and YYREEE (reference sequence). This CDR3 is 13 amino acids long. V lost 7 bases and J lost 8, with 16 bases in between. CDR3 coding DNA: TGTGCCAGCGGCATACAGGGTTGGCACATTCAGTACTTC. The encoded protein is CASGIQGWHIQYF.

CDR3 protein: CACDQQGTEAFF. The CDR3 region has the DNA TGTGCCTGTGATCAACAGGGAACTGAAGCTTTCTTT. The chain carries TRBV30 and TRBJ1-1; TRBD1 might be the D (6 bases). The CDR3 loop spans 12 amino acids. Trimming pared 6 bases from V and 5 bases from J, leaving 13 bases between. The germline V gene has CDR1 GTSNPN and CDR2 SVGIG (reference sequence).

V is TRBV29-1 and J is TRBJ2-5; 12 nucleotides align to TRBD1. The germline V gene encodes CDR1 SQVTM and CDR2 ANQGSEA. Trimming cost V 5 bases and J 5 bases; bases outside gene matches: 6. CDR3 length: 14 residues. The CDR3, as DNA: TGCAGCGTTCCGGGACAGGGGGCGGGGGAGACCCAGTACTTC. Translating gives CSVPGQGAGETQYF. Full variable domain (remainder filled in from reference TRBV29-1 and TRBJ2-5): SAVISQKPSRDICQRGTSLTIQCQVDSQVTMMFWYRQQPGQSLTLIATANQGSEATYESGFVIDKFPISRPNLTFSTLTVSNMSPEDSSIYLCSVPGQGAGETQYFGPGTRLLVL.

This chain links TRBV7-2 with TRBJ1-2; D unclear. The CDR3 totals 14 residues. Germline CDR1 reads SGHTA; CDR2 reads FQGNSA. With 1 base removed from V and 7 bases from J, the gap between germline ends came to 13 bases. In nucleotides, the CDR3 is TGTGCCAGCAGCTTAGGTACAAATCTGGCTGGCTACACCTTC. Its translation: CASSLGTNLAGYTF.

This sequence joins TRBV4-2 and TRBJ2-1; D gene uncertain. Between the trimmed V and J ends, which lost 2 bases and 10 bases, there was a span of 9 bases. CDR1 is LGHNA and CDR2 is YNFKEQ in the germline V gene. The CDR3 has 12 amino acids. The CDR3 sequence: CASSQSNGEQFF. The CDR3 DNA reads as TGTGCCAGCAGCCAATCAAACGGGGAGCAGTTCTTC.

This chain links TRBV14 with TRBJ1-6; 7 bases agree with TRBD1. CDR1 is SGHDN, CDR2 FVKESK, per germline. The CDR3 has 14 residues. V lost 4 bases and J lost 9; bases outside the gene matches: 6. The CDR3 DNA follows: TGTGCCAGCAGCCTAAAAAGGGGGCCTTCACCCCTCCACTTT. Residues: CASSLKRGPSPLHF. Looking up the rest from reference TRBV14 and TRBJ1-6 gives the full variable domain: EAGVTQFPSHSVIEKGQTVTLRCDPISGHDNLYWYRRVMGKEIKFLLHFVKESKQDESGMPNNRFLAERTGGTYSTLKVQPAELEDSGVYFCASSLKRGPSPLHFGNGTRLTVT.

The genes are TRBV2 and TRBJ1-4, with D possibly matching TRBD1 (5 bases). With 1 base removed from V and 4 bases from J, the gap between germline ends came to 10 bases. Germline V CDR1 and CDR2: SNHLY, FYNNEI. CDR3 size: 15 residues. The DNA for the CDR3 is TGTGCCAGCAGTGAAGTGGGGCAGGTTAATGAAAAACTGTTTTTT. Translated: CASSEVGQVNEKLFF.

V usage is TRBV27 and J usage is TRBJ2-5; 10 positions agree with TRBD2. Germline V lookup: CDR1 MNHEY, CDR2 SMNVEV (reference sequence). The CDR3 extends over 18 amino acids. V shed 3 bases, J shed 1 base, and the junction held 11 bases outside the gene matches. CDR3 residues: CASSLTPAGGPGQETQYF. The CDR3 DNA follows: TGTGCCAGCAGTTTGACCCCAGCGGGAGGGCCAGGCCAAGAGACCCAGTACTTC.

CDR3 amino acids: CASSGRQGESTDTQYF. CDR3 coding DNA: TGTGCCAGCAGCGGACGACAGGGGGAGAGCACAGATACGCAGTATTTT. The chain carries TRBV9 and TRBJ2-3; 9 positions match TRBD1. The CDR3 contains 16 residues. V shed 3 bases, J shed 0 bases, and the junction held 5 bases outside the gene matches. Per germline, CDR1 SGDLS and CDR2 YYNGEE.

The rearrangement joins TRBV6-2 or TRBV6-3 to TRBJ2-2; 7 nucleotides match TRBD1. The V segment lost 6 bases and the J segment 0 bases; nucleotides outside the gene matches: 7. The length of the CDR3 is 16 residues. The germline V gene encodes CDR1 MNHEY and CDR2 SVGEGT. The CDR3 reads CASSLPQGANTGELFF. The CDR3 DNA reads TGTGCCAGCAGCCTACCCCAGGGGGCGAACACCGGGGAGCTGTTTTTT.

The CDR3 nucleotides read TGTGCCAGTAGTACGGGTAGAGTCGGCTCACCCCTCCACTTT. Amino acids: CASSTGRVGSPLHF. This chain links TRBV19 with TRBJ1-6; D is ambiguous. Per germline, CDR1 LNHDA and CDR2 SQIVND (reference sequence). This CDR3 is 14 amino acids long. Trimming took off 4 bases at V and 10 bases at J, with 14 bases between the two ends.

The gene calls are TRBV7-4 and TRBJ1-1, with no clear D. V lost 0 bases to trimming and J lost 4 bases, with 18 bases between them. The CDR3 has 17 residues. Germline loops: CDR1 SGHVT, CDR2 SQSDAQ. CDR3: CASSLAWQPRFSTEAFF. The CDR3 DNA reads TGTGCCAGCAGCTTAGCATGGCAGCCTAGGTTTAGCACTGAAGCTTTCTTT.

Worth noting for this clone: Compared with germline, one end of the junction differs, possibly owing to a read error. V usage is TRBV28 and J usage is TRBJ1-5; perhaps TRBD1 as D (5 bases). Germline CDR1 and CDR2: MDHEN and SYDVKM. The CDR3 has 18 residues. The chain's CDR3 is CASSLWGGARGFNQPQHF. The CDR3 DNA reads as TGTGCCAGCAGTCTATGGGGTGGGGCAAGGGGATTCAATCAGCCCCAGCATTTT.

This sequence joins TRBV18 and TRBJ2-7; 8 bases match TRBD1. The CDR3 is made up of 14 amino acids. J lost 6 bases, V lost 0 bases, and 4 bases had no gene match. Germline lookup yields CDR1 KGHSH and CDR2 LQKENI. CDR3 nucleotides: TGTGCCAGCTCACCACCGAGCAGGGGGCTCGAGCAGTACTTC. Translating gives CASSPPSRGLEQYF.